This T cell receptor (beta chain) was documented in a study of shared clonotypes between healthy human individuals. The overall study: Per donor, three plates held CD4 naive cells, three held CD4 memory, two held CD8 naive and one held CD8 memory. Study outcomes and limitations: Clonotypes shared by all four donors outscored non-shared clonotypes in generation probability. Naive CD4 clonotypes were shared across a few donors at around 5.4%.

Germline CDR1 SSHAT, CDR2 FNYEAQ (reference sequence). This CDR3 contains 18 residues. Researchers partitioned CD4+ cells into CD45RA+ naive and CD45RA-negative memory subsets. Here immunoSEQ multiplex PCR was the method, and the copy in TCRdb shows in-frame clones only, minus some. The sample shows approximately 1.5 million clones, around 98.5% of them seen only once. Points on this clone: Antigen: not known. The junction and the germline gene differ at one end; a read error may be behind it.

This sequence joins TRBV7-7 and TRBJ2-2, with D perhaps TRBD1 (6 bases). This clonotype originated in a man aged 25-45 years in good health. The source material was naive CD4+ T cells sorted from blood. Noted subset: CD45RA+ positively selected. The DNA for the CDR3 is TGTGCTAGCAGCTTAAGACAGGCTACATATGCGAACACCGGGGAGCTGTTTTTT. Translating gives CASSLRQATYANTGELFF.